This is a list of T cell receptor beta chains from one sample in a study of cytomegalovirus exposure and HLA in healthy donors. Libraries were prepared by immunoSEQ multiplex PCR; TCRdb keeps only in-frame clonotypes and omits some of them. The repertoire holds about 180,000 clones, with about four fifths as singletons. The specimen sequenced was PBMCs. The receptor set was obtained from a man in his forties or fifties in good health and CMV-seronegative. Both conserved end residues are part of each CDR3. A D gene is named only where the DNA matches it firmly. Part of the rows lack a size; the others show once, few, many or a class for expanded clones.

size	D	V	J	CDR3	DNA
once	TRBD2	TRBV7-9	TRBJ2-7	CASSLAASGGGEQYF	TGTGCCAGCAGCTTAGCGGCCAGCGGGGGGGGAGAGCAGTACTTC
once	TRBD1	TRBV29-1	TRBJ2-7	CSVEGMTGTYEQYF	TGCAGCGTTGAAGGGATGACAGGGACCTACGAGCAGTACTTC
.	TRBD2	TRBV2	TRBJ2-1	CASSDGDYPYNEQFF	TGTGCCAGCAGTGATGGGGACTACCCTTACAATGAGCAGTTCTTC
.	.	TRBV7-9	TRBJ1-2	CASSSYQTGETNYGYTF	TGTGCCAGCAGCTCCTACCAGACAGGAGAGACTAACTATGGCTACACCTTC
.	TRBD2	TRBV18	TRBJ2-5	CASSPLRLAGGDKQETQYF	TGTGCCAGCTCACCACTCCGGCTAGCGGGGGGGGACAAACAAGAGACCCAGTACTTC
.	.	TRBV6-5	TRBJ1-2	CASSPDTYGYTF	TGTGCCAGCAGTCCGGACACCTATGGCTACACCTTC
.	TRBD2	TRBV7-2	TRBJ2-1	CASSALSGRASNEQFF	TGTGCCAGCAGCGCTCTTAGCGGGAGGGCCTCCAATGAGCAGTTCTTC
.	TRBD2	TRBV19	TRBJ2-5	CASKKRGRNQETQYF	TGTGCCAGTAAGAAGCGGGGACGAAACCAAGAGACCCAGTACTTC
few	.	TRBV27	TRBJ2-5	CASRPGVVRQETQYF	TGTGCCAGCAGGCCAGGGGTTGTTAGGCAAGAGACCCAGTACTTC
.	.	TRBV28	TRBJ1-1	CASFNGITGNTEAFF	TGTGCCAGCTTCAACGGAATTACAGGGAACACTGAAGCTTTCTTT
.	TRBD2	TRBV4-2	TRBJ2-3	CASSRGLAGYTDTQYF	TGTGCCAGCAGCCGGGGACTAGCGGGGTACACAGATACGCAGTATTTT
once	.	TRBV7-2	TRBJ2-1	CASSSMGRNYNEQFF	TGTGCCAGCAGCTCCATGGGCAGGAACTACAATGAGCAGTTCTTC
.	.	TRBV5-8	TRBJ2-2	CASSLRGSGSAGELFF	TGTGCCAGCAGCTTGAGGGGTTCTGGTTCGGCCGGGGAGCTGTTTTTT
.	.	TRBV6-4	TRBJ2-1	CASSAQGGVSEQFF	TGTGCCAGCAGTGCCCAAGGAGGAGTAAGTGAGCAGTTCTTC
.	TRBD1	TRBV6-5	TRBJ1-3	CASSYSRTGGNTIYF	TGTGCCAGCAGTTACTCACGGACAGGGGGAAACACCATATATTTT
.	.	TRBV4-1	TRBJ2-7	CASSQGQAYEQYF	TGCGCCAGCAGCCAAGGGCAGGCCTACGAGCAGTACTTC
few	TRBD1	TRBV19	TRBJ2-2	CASSIKGQGPTGELFF	TGTGCCAGTAGTATAAAGGGACAGGGGCCCACCGGGGAGCTGTTTTTT
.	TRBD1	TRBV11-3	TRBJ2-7	CASSSGTATKQYF	TGTGCCAGCAGCTCGGGGACAGCAACGAAGCAGTACTTC
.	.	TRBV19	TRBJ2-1	CASTSDLGSYNEQFF	.
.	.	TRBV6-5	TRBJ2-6	CASQGSGANVLTF	TGTGCCAGCCAGGGGTCTGGGGCCAACGTCCTGACTTTC
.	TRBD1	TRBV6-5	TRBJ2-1	CASRPPGQGTNEQFF	TGTGCCAGCAGACCGCCGGGACAGGGTACCAATGAGCAGTTCTTC
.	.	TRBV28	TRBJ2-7	CASSLGGMNYEQYF	TGTGCCAGCAGTTTAGGAGGGATGAACTACGAGCAGTACTTC
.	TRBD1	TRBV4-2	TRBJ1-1	CASSPTVGRGLDTEAFF	TGTGCCAGCAGCCCCACCGTAGGCAGGGGGTTGGACACTGAAGCTTTCTTT
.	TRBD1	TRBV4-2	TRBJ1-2	CASSRDREAGYTF	TGTGCCAGCAGCCGCGACAGGGAGGCTGGCTACACCTTC
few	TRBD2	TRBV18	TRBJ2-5	CASSPGLAGGQETQYF	TGTGCCAGCTCACCCGGACTAGCGGGGGGACAAGAGACCCAGTACTTC
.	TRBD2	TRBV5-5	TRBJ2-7	CASGWVAGVYAQYF	TGTGCCAGCGGCTGGGTAGCGGGAGTTTACGCGCAGTACTTC
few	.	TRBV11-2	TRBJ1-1	CASSLRQWTEAFF	TGTGCCAGCAGCTTACGTCAATGGACAGAAGCTTTCTTT